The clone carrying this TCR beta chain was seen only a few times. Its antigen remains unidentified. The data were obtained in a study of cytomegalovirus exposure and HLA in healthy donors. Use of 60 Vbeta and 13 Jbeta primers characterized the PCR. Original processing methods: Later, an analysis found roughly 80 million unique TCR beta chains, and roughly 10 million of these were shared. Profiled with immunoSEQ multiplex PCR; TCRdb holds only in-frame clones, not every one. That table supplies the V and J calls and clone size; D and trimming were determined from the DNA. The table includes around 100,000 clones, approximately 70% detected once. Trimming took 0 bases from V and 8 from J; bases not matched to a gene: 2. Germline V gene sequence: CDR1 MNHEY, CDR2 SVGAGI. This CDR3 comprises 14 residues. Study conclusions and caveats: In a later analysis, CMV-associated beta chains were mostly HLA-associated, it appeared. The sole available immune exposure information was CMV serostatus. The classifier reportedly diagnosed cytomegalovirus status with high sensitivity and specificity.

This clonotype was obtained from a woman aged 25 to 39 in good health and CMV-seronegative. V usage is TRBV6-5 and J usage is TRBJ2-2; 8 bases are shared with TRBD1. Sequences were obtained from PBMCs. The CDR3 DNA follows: TGTGCCAGCAGTTACTCACAGGGGGAGGGGGAGCTGTTTTTT. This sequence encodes CASSYSQGEGELFF.